These 32 T cell receptor beta chains came from one sample sequenced in a study of blood T cell repertoires in COVID-19. The method was immunoSEQ multiplex PCR; TCRdb's version includes in-frame clones alone and lacks a portion of them. The data contain about 170,000 clones, roughly 93% of them singletons. The sequencing sample was made of peripheral blood. The source of these receptors is a man in his late teens or twenties with COVID-19, enrolled during active disease.

The rearrangement links TRBV27 to TRBJ2-1; possibly TRBD1 for D (5 bases). CDR3 size: 14 residues. Trimming shortened V by 5 bases and J by 8 bases, and 16 bases separated the two germline ends. Germline CDR1 MNHEY, CDR2 SMNVEV (reference sequence). CDR3 coding DNA: TGTGCCAGCAGTCCCCGACAGAGCGATTATGAGCAGTTCTTC. It translates to CASSPRQSDYEQFF.

This clone was observed once. This chain links TRBV30 with TRBJ2-7; perhaps TRBD2 as D (6 bases). V was clipped by 6 bases and J by 0 bases, with 15 bases between them. The CDR3 consists of 14 residues. CDR1 and CDR2 (germline): GTSNPN, SVGIG (reference sequence). The CDR3 DNA reads TGTGCCTGTCGGTCGGGAGAGAGCTCCTACGAGCAGTACTTC. This translates into CACRSGESSYEQYF.

V usage is TRBV6-2 or TRBV6-3 and J usage is TRBJ1-1; D ambiguous. Trimming shortened V by 6 bases and J by 8 bases, and 13 bases separated the two germline ends. Germline lookup yields CDR1 MNHEY and CDR2 SVGEGT. CDR3 length equals 12 residues. For the CDR3, the DNA is TGTGCCAGCAGCCAAACCGGTACCGAAGCTTTCTTT. Amino acids: CASSQTGTEAFF.

V gene TRBV19 combines with J gene TRBJ2-7; TRBD2 might be the D (5 bases). V was pared by 3 bases and J by 0 bases, with 12 bases between. Germline values: CDR1 LNHDA, CDR2 SQIVND (reference sequence). This CDR3 has 15 amino acids. The chain's CDR3 is CASSIFSGSSYEQYF. CDR3 nucleotide sequence: TGTGCCAGTAGTATCTTCAGCGGTAGCTCCTACGAGCAGTACTTC. Full variable domain (outside the CDR3, taken from reference TRBV19 and TRBJ2-7): DGGITQSPKYLFRKEGQNVTLSCEQNLNHDAMYWYRQDPGQGLRLIYYSQIVNDFQKGDIAEGYSVSREKKESFPLTVTSAQKNPTAFYLCASSIFSGSSYEQYFGPGTRLTVT.

The genes are TRBV30 and TRBJ1-2; the D is unclear. The V gene lost 0 bases and the J gene lost 7 bases, with 12 bases spanning the gap. The CDR3 totals 13 residues. Germline lookup yields CDR1 GTSNPN and CDR2 SVGIG (reference sequence). DNA for the CDR3: TGTGCCTGGAGTGTACCAGCGCTCGGTGGCTACACCTTC. This sequence encodes CAWSVPALGGYTF.

The rearrangement joins TRBV5-8 to TRBJ1-2; 8 bases align to TRBD1. V lost 0 bases and J lost 4; bases outside the gene matches: 8. Germline CDR1 SGHTS, CDR2 YDEGEE. This CDR3 region has 16 residues. The CDR3 bases are TGTGCCAGCAGCTTGGGCAGGGGGCGATACGGCTATGGCTACACCTTC. Its translation: CASSLGRGRYGYGYTF.

V usage is TRBV7-7 and J usage is TRBJ2-1; 7 nucleotides line up with TRBD1. This CDR3 spans 14 amino acids. Germline V gives CDR1 SSHAT, CDR2 FNYEAQ (reference sequence). V shed 5 bases, J shed 4 bases, and the junction held 5 bases outside the gene matches. CDR3 DNA: TGTGCCAGCAGCCAGGGACAGACTTACAATGAGCAGTTCTTC. Its protein is CASSQGQTYNEQFF.

The gene calls are TRBV11-2 and TRBJ2-6; D is possibly TRBD2 (5 bases). Germline lookup yields CDR1 SGHAT and CDR2 FQNNGV. The V end lost 5 bases, the J end lost 0 bases, and 17 bases lay between the germline ends. This CDR3 contains 18 residues. The CDR3 DNA sequence: TGTGCCAGCAGCCCCCTTATAGGGAGTGTCTCTGGGGCCAACGTCCTGACTTTC. Amino acids: CASSPLIGSVSGANVLTF. Looking up the rest from reference TRBV11-2 and TRBJ2-6 gives the full variable domain: EAGVAQSPRYKIIEKRQSVAFWCNPISGHATLYWYQQILGQGPKLLIQFQNNGVVDDSQLPKDRFSAERLKGVDSTLKIQPAKLEDSAVYLCASSPLIGSVSGANVLTFGAGSRLTVL.

This rearrangement joins TRBV30 to TRBJ1-2; D not certain. The V gene's germline CDR1 is GTSNPN and CDR2 SVGIG (reference sequence). V lost 8 bases and J lost 4, with 11 bases in between. The length of the CDR3 is 11 residues. CDR3 sequence (DNA): TGTGCCGGCTTGGGAGGCTATGGCTACACCTTC. As protein: CAGLGGYGYTF.

Here the CDR3 reads CASSFRRQGGGYTF. The DNA for the CDR3 is TGTGCCAGCAGTTTCCGCCGACAGGGGGGAGGCTACACCTTC. The gene calls are TRBV28 and TRBJ1-2; 9 nucleotides line up with TRBD1. CDR3 length: 14 amino acids. CDR1 and CDR2 from the germline V gene are MDHEN and SYDVKM. V lost 3 bases, J lost 8 bases, and 7 bases stayed unmatched.

The sample holds one count of this clone. The gene calls are TRBV20-1 and TRBJ1-5, with D maybe TRBD1 (6 bases). The CDR3 is 15 residues long. In germline, CDR1 is DFQATT, CDR2 SNEGSKA (reference sequence). The ends were cut back, 3 bases at V and 3 bases at J, with 15 bases in the middle. CDR3: CSASSGGLNNQPQHF. Here the CDR3 DNA reads TGCAGTGCTAGTTCGGGGGGGCTGAACAATCAGCCCCAGCATTTT.

This chain uses TRBV11-2 with TRBJ2-1; the match to TRBD2 covers 8 bases. This CDR3 spans 17 amino acids. The trim removed 5 bases at V and 9 bases at J, leaving 18 bases unmatched. Germline V gene sequence: CDR1 SGHAT, CDR2 FQNNGV. CDR3 nucleotides: TGTGCCAGCAGCCCCCTAAGGGGCAGCGGGAGAAGTAGTGAGCAGTTCTTC. Encoded protein: CASSPLRGSGRSSEQFF.

Note on this clone: The germline gene is not matched at one end of the junction; a read error may be the cause. The chain links TRBV7-9 to TRBJ1-4; 7 positions match TRBD1. The CDR3 runs 17 residues. Germline V gene sequence: CDR1 SEHNR, CDR2 FQNEAQ (reference sequence). The CDR3 sequence is CASSLLTGRDMGEKLLF. CDR3 nucleotides: TGTGCCAGCAGCTTATTGACAGGGCGGGATATGGGTGAAAAACTGCTTTTT.

The J gene is TRBJ2-3, the V gene TRBV10-3; 10 bases map to TRBD2. After removal of 2 bases from V and 3 bases from J, the junction contained 8 bases not matched to a gene. The CDR3 has 17 amino acids. Germline lookup yields CDR1 ENHRY and CDR2 SYGVKD. CDR3 in amino acids: CAISEALAGVPTDTQYF. The CDR3 DNA reads TGTGCCATCAGTGAGGCCCTAGCGGGAGTTCCAACAGATACGCAGTATTTT.

V usage is TRBV10-3 and J usage is TRBJ2-7, with D perhaps TRBD2 (9 bases). Trimming shortened V by 6 bases and J by 3 bases, and 36 bases separated the two germline ends. From germline, CDR1 is ENHRY and CDR2 SYGVKD. The CDR3 has 21 amino acids. In nucleotides, the CDR3 is TGTGCCATCAGCGATTGGACAGGGCGTAGCGGGAGCCAAAAAGGGTACTACGAGCAGTACTTC. This codes for CAISDWTGRSGSQKGYYEQYF.

The V gene is TRBV27, the J gene TRBJ2-7, with 7 bases lining up with TRBD1. The ends lost 8 bases at V and 3 bases at J; junction bases unmatched: 1. The germline V gene encodes CDR1 MNHEY and CDR2 SMNVEV (reference sequence). CDR3 length: 11 amino acids. The CDR3 protein is CASGDSYEQYF. Here the CDR3 DNA reads TGTGCCAGCGGGGACAGCTACGAGCAGTACTTC.

J is TRBJ1-1 and V is TRBV5-1, with D perhaps TRBD1 (5 bases). The germline V gene has CDR1 SGHRS and CDR2 YFSETQ. There are 15 residues in the CDR3. V was cut by 0 bases and J by 5 bases, with 14 bases left in between. CDR3 bases: TGCGCCAGCAGCTTGGCCGGGGGTTTTGTAACTGAAGCTTTCTTT. Translating it yields CASSLAGGFVTEAFF.

The gene calls are TRBV5-4 and TRBJ2-1; the match to TRBD2 covers 9 bases. The CDR3 covers 17 residues. Germline V CDR1 and CDR2: SGHNT, YYREEE (reference sequence). With 4 bases clipped from V and 6 bases from J, the junction kept 14 bases outside the gene matches. CDR3 region: CASSNGGTGTSSNEQFF. CDR3 nucleotides: TGTGCCAGCAGCAACGGGGGGACCGGGACTAGCTCCAATGAGCAGTTCTTC.

The chain joins TRBV6-5 to TRBJ1-5; possibly TRBD1 for D (5 bases). Deletions cut 3 bases from V and 5 bases from J, with 11 bases between. This CDR3 is built from 14 residues. CDR1 and CDR2 from the germline V gene are MNHEY and SVGAGI. The CDR3 region is CASSYAGRDQPQHF. As DNA, the CDR3 is TGTGCCAGCAGTTATGCGGGACGGGATCAGCCCCAGCATTTT.

CDR3 DNA: TGTGCCAGCAGCGTACAGGGGGCCCAAGAGACCCAGTACTTC. It specifies CASSVQGAQETQYF. This sequence joins TRBV5-5 and TRBJ2-5; 9 positions match TRBD1. The germline V gene encodes CDR1 SGHKS and CDR2 YYEKEE (reference sequence). The J segment lost 1 base and the V segment lost 4 bases, leaving 2 bases of the junction unmatched. The CDR3 runs 14 residues.

The rearrangement uses TRBV28 and TRBJ2-7, with 7 bases lining up with TRBD1. The CDR3 consists of 14 residues. J was trimmed by 3 bases and V by 5 bases; bases with no gene match: 7. The germline gives CDR1 MDHEN, CDR2 SYDVKM. In DNA form, the CDR3 reads TGTGCCAGCAGTCTAGACAGGGAAATCTACGAGCAGTACTTC. Protein: CASSLDREIYEQYF.

The rearrangement uses TRBV15 and TRBJ2-1; D is unclear. The germline gives CDR1 LNHNV, CDR2 YYDKDF (reference sequence). The CDR3 has 11 amino acids. The V gene lost 5 bases and the J gene lost 13 bases, with 12 bases spanning the gap. The CDR3 protein is CATSRLGPQFF. CDR3 sequence (DNA): TGTGCCACCAGCCGTCTAGGCCCCCAGTTCTTC.

V and J are TRBV7-2 and TRBJ2-7; perhaps TRBD2 as D (6 bases). The CDR3 is made up of 15 amino acids. The germline V gene has CDR1 SGHTA and CDR2 FQGNSA. V lost 5 bases and J 1 base, leaving 15 bases between the germline ends. The CDR3 bases are TGTGCCAGCAGCCGGGGACTGGCTGGGTCCTACGAGCAGTACTTC. Protein sequence: CASSRGLAGSYEQYF.

The V gene is TRBV12-3 or TRBV12-4, the J gene TRBJ2-7, with D possibly TRBD2 on 6 matching bases. V was shortened by 9 bases and J by 4 bases, with 16 bases between the two germline ends. CDR3 size: 13 residues. In nucleotides, the CDR3 is TGTGCCAGTAGCGGCGGCGGGGAATACGAGCAGTACTTC. It encodes CASSGGGEYEQYF.

As to this clone: One end of the junction is discordant with germline, which a read error may explain. J is TRBJ1-4 and V is TRBV19, with D maybe TRBD1 (5 bases). The CDR3 has 14 residues. The germline gives CDR1 LNHDA, CDR2 SQIVND (reference sequence). The CDR3 DNA is TGTGCCAGTAGTACCCGACAGAGTAATGAAAAACTGCTTTTT. It translates to CASSTRQSNEKLLF. The whole variable domain, filled in from reference TRBV19 and TRBJ1-4, reads DGGITQSPKYLFRKEGQNVTLSCEQNLNHDAMYWYRQDPGQGLRLIYYSQIVNDFQKGDIAEGYSVSREKKESFPLTVTSAQKNPTAFYLCASSTRQSNEKLLFGSGTQLSVL.

The rearrangement links TRBV7-2 to TRBJ1-3; 8 positions agree with TRBD1. Germline CDR1 SGHTA, CDR2 FQGNSA. This CDR3 region has 15 residues. The V gene end was trimmed by 1 base and the J gene end by 2 bases; junction bases not matched to a gene: 1. The CDR3 region is CASSLEDRAGNTIYF. CDR3 nucleotides: TGTGCCAGCAGCTTAGAGGACAGGGCTGGAAACACCATATATTTT.

This clone was detected only once. This chain connects TRBV15 to TRBJ1-3; TRBD1 matches at 9 bases. Germline loops: CDR1 LNHNV, CDR2 YYDKDF (reference sequence). The CDR3 loop spans 16 amino acids. Trimming took 0 bases from V and 0 from J; bases not matched to a gene: 0. CDR3 amino acids: CATSREDRGSGNTIYF. CDR3 nucleotides: TGTGCCACCAGCAGAGAGGACAGGGGCTCTGGAAACACCATATATTTT.

In regard to this clone: A read error may account for a junction end that differs from germline. The chain combines TRBV4-2 with TRBJ1-4; 8 positions match TRBD1. Per germline, CDR1 LGHNA and CDR2 YNFKEQ. CDR3 size: 14 residues. In nucleotides, the CDR3 is TGTGCCAGCAGCCAGGACAGGGCCAATGAAAAACTGCTTTTT. Translation: CASSQDRANEKLLF.

V usage is TRBV6-5 and J usage is TRBJ1-1, with D perhaps matching TRBD1 (5 bases). The CDR3 extends over 14 amino acids. Germline CDR1 and CDR2: MNHEY and SVGAGI. Trimming cost V 6 bases and J 0 bases, with 11 bases left between them. CDR3 loop: CASRTGRVNTEAFF. The CDR3 DNA reads TGTGCCAGCAGGACTGGCAGGGTGAACACTGAAGCTTTCTTT.

The V and J genes are TRBV28 and TRBJ2-1; 8 bases map to TRBD2. CDR3 length equals 15 residues. The V gene's germline CDR1 is MDHEN and CDR2 SYDVKM. The V segment lost 2 bases and the J segment 7 bases; nucleotides outside the gene matches: 7. CDR3 sequence: CASSLLRTSSNEQFF. CDR3 coding DNA: TGTGCCAGCAGTTTACTCCGGACTAGCTCTAATGAGCAGTTCTTC.

The chain joins TRBV15 to TRBJ2-7; D is ambiguous. Looked up from germline, CDR1 is LNHNV and CDR2 is YYDKDF (reference sequence). V was cut by 4 bases and J by 10 bases, with 20 bases left in between. The CDR3 consists of 14 residues. DNA for the CDR3: TGTGCCACCAGCAAAAGAGCCGGAGTCCGTGGTCAGTACTTC. Protein sequence: CATSKRAGVRGQYF.

The J gene is TRBJ1-5, the V gene TRBV6-2 or TRBV6-3; D gene ambiguous. The CDR3 sequence is 14 residues long. Germline V gives CDR1 MNHEY, CDR2 SVGEGT. With 3 bases removed from V and 2 bases from J, the gap between germline ends came to 8 bases. CDR3 in amino acids: CASSYLAGNQPQHF. The CDR3, as DNA: TGTGCCAGCAGTTATCTGGCGGGCAATCAGCCCCAGCATTTT.